This TCR beta chain was recorded in a study of blood T cell repertoires in COVID-19. TCRdb's copy holds only in-frame clones and misses some; the assay was immunoSEQ multiplex PCR. This sample yields about 67,000 clones, of which about 89% are seen a single time; about 5.7% belongs to the top ten. This CDR3 comprises 12 residues. Germline V CDR1 and CDR2: SQVTM, ANQGSEA. Deletions cut 4 bases from V and 5 bases from J, with 8 bases between. This chain uses TRBV29-1 with TRBJ1-4; D remains ambiguous. The clonotype originates from a man aged 50 to 60 with active COVID-19. Sequencing used peripheral blood. CDR3 in DNA: TGCAGCGTTGCACAGAGCAATGAAAAACTGTTTTTT. Its translation: CSVAQSNEKLFF. Combining the CDR3 with reference TRBV29-1 and TRBJ1-4 gives the whole variable domain SAVISQKPSRDICQRGTSLTIQCQVDSQVTMMFWYRQQPGQSLTLIATANQGSEATYESGFVIDKFPISRPNLTFSTLTVSNMSPEDSSIYLCSVAQSNEKLFFGSGTQLSVL.